These T cell receptor beta chains were read from a single sample in a study of OX40 agonist ivuxolimab in advanced cancers. Measured with immunoSEQ multiplex PCR; TCRdb has only the in-frame clones, and not every one. The sample lists approximately 60,000 clones; roughly 84% were seen once. The sequences come from CD4+ or CD8+ T cells sorted from blood, collected in a trial of the OX40 agonist ivuxolimab. The receptors originated from an adult with an advanced solid tumor such as melanoma, head and neck, liver or kidney cancer. The conserved cysteine and the conserved F or W are not part of the CDR3 here. The D gene is left open where the match is weak. Not all rows give a size; the values are once, few, many and, for expanded clones, a class.

TRBJ1-4 NA TRBV4-1 NA ASSLGGVSNEKLF
TRBJ1-1 TRBD1 TRBV30 NA AWRKRGLGTEAF
TRBJ2-2 NA TRBV7-2 NA ASSLYVVAGTGELF
TRBJ2-1 NA TRBV18 NA ASSPRGSGYNEQF
TRBJ1-2 TRBD1 TRBV19 once ASSIGRDRVFKGGYT
TRBJ2-1 TRBD2 TRBV10-1 NA ASSESGGEPLGEQF
TRBJ1-2 TRBD1 TRBV18 NA ASSPGPGQNYGYT
TRBJ1-6 TRBD1 TRBV30 once AWSALTGTGAIDSPLH
TRBJ2-6 NA TRBV10-3 NA AISDRTAKSSGANVLT
TRBJ2-7 TRBD2 TRBV7-2 NA ASSEGLVLYEQY
TRBJ2-5 NA TRBV11-2 few ASSLATGRVAEETQY
TRBJ1-2 NA TRBV11-2 NA ASNSQGSNYGYT
TRBJ1-5 TRBD1 TRBV6-5 NA ASSGTGGQPQH
TRBJ2-1 NA TRBV4-2 NA ASSQVGRGSYNEQF
TRBJ2-5 TRBD1 TRBV29-1 few SVEVRTGYAETQY
TRBJ2-5 NA TRBV30 NA AWSVSGPQETQY
TRBJ1-5 NA TRBV30 NA AWSGGEGQPQH
TRBJ1-3 NA TRBV5-1 once ASSPEAALSGNTIY
TRBJ1-1 TRBD1 TRBV6-6 NA ASSYSGTGEGTEAF
TRBJ1-1 NA TRBV30 NA AWSWAVNTEAF
TRBJ2-5 NA TRBV5-1 NA ASSLRVAQETQY
TRBJ2-1 TRBD2 TRBV4-1 few ASSPLAGPSYNEQF
TRBJ1-1 TRBD1 TRBV5-1 once ASSRGQENTEAF
TRBJ2-3 NA TRBV19 NA ASSIGRADTQY
TRBJ2-2 TRBD2 TRBV9 NA ASSAPRGGSNTGELF
TRBJ2-7 TRBD1 TRBV19 NA ASSTGQGAFYEQY
TRBJ2-7 TRBD1 TRBV5-5 NA ASSLGPGTGVFYEQY
TRBJ1-1 NA TRBV28 NA ASGEGDTEAF
TRBJ2-5 NA TRBV6-6 NA ASSPLRGGEETQY
NA NA TRBV5-1 NA ASSLAADNSYEQY
TRBJ2-5 NA TRBV12-5 NA ASGLRSQGETQY